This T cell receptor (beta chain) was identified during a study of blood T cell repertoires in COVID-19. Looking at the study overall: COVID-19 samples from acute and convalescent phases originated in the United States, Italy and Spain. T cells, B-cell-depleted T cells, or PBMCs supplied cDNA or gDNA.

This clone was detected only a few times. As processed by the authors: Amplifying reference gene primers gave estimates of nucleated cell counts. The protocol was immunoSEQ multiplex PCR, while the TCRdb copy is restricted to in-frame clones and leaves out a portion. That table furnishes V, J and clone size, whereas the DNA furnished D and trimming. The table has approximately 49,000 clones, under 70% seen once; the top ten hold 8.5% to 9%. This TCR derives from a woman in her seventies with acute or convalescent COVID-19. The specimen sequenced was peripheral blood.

The CDR3 loop is CASSWDRQYQPQHF. CDR3 coding DNA: TGTGCCAGCAGTTGGGACAGGCAATATCAGCCCCAGCATTTT. The J gene is TRBJ1-5, the V gene TRBV6-5, with TRBD1 matching 8 bases. V was pared by 4 bases and J by 5 bases, with 4 bases of the junction left unmatched. Germline lookup yields CDR1 MNHEY and CDR2 SVGAGI. CDR3 length equals 14 residues.